This T cell receptor beta chain was recovered during a study of T cells in localized non-small cell lung cancer. The CDR3 consists of 16 residues. The germline V gene has CDR1 SNHLY and CDR2 FYNNEI. V shed 5 bases, J shed 8 bases, and the junction held 12 bases outside the gene matches. The assay was immunoSEQ multiplex PCR, and TCRdb's table has in-frame clones only and misses some. The data show tens of thousands of clones, 84% seen once. Study results and caveats: Prolonged overall survival went with higher T cell density in the blood.

With regard to this clone: The antigen remains unidentified.

The rearrangement joins TRBV2 to TRBJ2-1; 10 bases line up with TRBD2. The source was peripheral blood, collected before any cancer treatment. The source is a man between 40 and 69 years old with stage I lung adenocarcinoma. DNA of the CDR3: TGTGCCAGCAGTTCCCAAGCGGGGGGGTACGTTCATGAGCAGTTCTTC. It codes for CASSSQAGGYVHEQFF.